These 18 T cell receptor beta chains were all obtained from the same sample, sequenced in a study of cytomegalovirus exposure and HLA in healthy donors. PCR involved 60 Vbeta and 13 Jbeta primers. The method was immunoSEQ multiplex PCR; TCRdb's version includes in-frame clones alone and lacks a portion of them. The repertoire has approximately 180,000 clones, 82% of them found once; the top ten carry 1.7%. The source material was PBMCs. Receptor source: a woman between 18 and 30 years old in good health and CMV-seronegative.

The V gene is TRBV27, the J gene TRBJ2-5; 8 nucleotides match TRBD2. Germline V gene data show CDR1 as MNHEY and CDR2 as SMNVEV (reference sequence). CDR3 size: 19 residues. V was clipped by 7 bases and J by 6 bases; unmatched bases: 25. The CDR3 DNA is TGTGCCAGCACGGTTCCACCGGGGGGTACCCCAGCGGGAGTTAAGACCCAGTACTTC. Translation gives CASTVPPGGTPAGVKTQYF.

Details on this clone: Compared with germline, one end of the junction differs, possibly owing to a read error. This rearrangement joins TRBV19 to TRBJ2-5; a possible D gene is TRBD1 (6 bases). The J call is uncertain, as TRBJ2-7 better fits the DNA end. The CDR3 has 15 amino acids. Germline assignment: CDR1 LNHDA and CDR2 SQIVND (reference sequence). The CDR3 is CASSGLSGHSSEQYF. CDR3 sequence (DNA): TGTGCCAGTAGTGGATTATCGGGACACTCCTCCGAGCAGTACTTC.

The chain combines TRBV5-6 with TRBJ2-7; 8 bases align to TRBD2. The J segment lost 2 bases and the V segment lost 5 bases, leaving 12 bases of the junction unmatched. This CDR3 has 16 amino acids. Germline V gives CDR1 SGHDT, CDR2 YYEEEE. In DNA, the CDR3 is TGTGCCAGCAGGGCAGTGGGCCGCGGGGGGACCTACGAGCAGTACGTC. Its translation: CASRAVGRGGTYEQYV.

This chain connects TRBV28 to TRBJ2-2; 10 bases match TRBD2. This CDR3 has 14 residues. Unmatched junction bases numbered 5, after V lost 8 bases and J lost 5 bases. Germline-derived CDR1 and CDR2 are MDHEN and SYDVKM. The DNA of the CDR3 is TGTGCCAGCCTAGCGGGAGATCGGACCGGGGAGCTGTTTTTT. This encodes CASLAGDRTGELFF.

The J gene is TRBJ1-4, the V gene TRBV28; TRBD1 matches at 9 bases. Per the germline V gene, CDR1 is MDHEN and CDR2 is SYDVKM. Germline trimming cut 10 bases from V and 8 bases from J; bases unmatched to any gene: 8. This CDR3 is built from 13 residues. The DNA of the CDR3 is TGTGCCACCGGGACAGGGAGCAGGGAAAAACTGTTTTTT. Its translation is CATGTGSREKLFF.

This sequence joins TRBV7-2 and TRBJ2-5, with 7 bases identical to TRBD2. Trimming cost V 5 bases and J 3 bases; bases outside gene matches: 21. CDR1 is SGHTA and CDR2 is FQGNSA in the germline V gene. This CDR3 spans 19 amino acids. The CDR3 spells CASSGTRAWGSGLKETQYF. CDR3 DNA sequence: TGTGCCAGCAGCGGCACGAGGGCGTGGGGTAGCGGGCTAAAAGAGACCCAGTACTTC. Filled out from reference TRBV7-2 and TRBJ2-5, the complete variable domain reads GAGVSQSPSNKVTEKGKDVELRCDPISGHTALYWYRQSLGQGLEFLIYFQGNSAPDKSGLPSDRFSAERTGGSVSTLTIQRTQQEDSAVYLCASSGTRAWGSGLKETQYFGPGTRLLVL.

This sequence joins TRBV21-1 and TRBJ2-7; the table's D call, TRBD1, was not checked against the DNA. TRBV21-1 is a known pseudogene. The CDR3 is made up of 15 amino acids. CDR3 DNA: TGTGCCAGCAGTCTCGACAGAGCAATAGTCTACGAGCAGTACGTC. It codes for CASSLDRAIVYEQYV.

This chain uses TRBV30 with TRBJ1-2, with 8 bases that match TRBD1. The V and J ends lost 4 bases and 5 bases, in that order; junction bases with no gene match: 6. CDR3 length: 13 amino acids. Germline V gene sequence: CDR1 GTSNPN, CDR2 SVGIG (reference sequence). CDR3 region: CAWKPRTGYGYTF. The CDR3 DNA follows: TGTGCCTGGAAACCCAGGACAGGGTATGGCTACACCTTC.

The chain recombines TRBV9 with TRBJ2-1; the D gene is possibly TRBD2 (6 bases). V was pared by 0 bases and J by 4 bases, with 17 bases between. This CDR3 has 17 residues. Per the germline V gene, CDR1 is SGDLS and CDR2 is YYNGEE. As DNA, the CDR3 is TGTGCCAGCAGCGTAGTCCCTCGGGAGCTTAATTACAATGAGCAGTTCTTC. It codes for CASSVVPRELNYNEQFF.

The chain has TRBV18 and TRBJ1-1; D not resolved. V was clipped by 2 bases and J by 1 base, with 8 bases between them. The CDR3 extends over 14 amino acids. Germline V gene data show CDR1 as KGHSH and CDR2 as LQKENI. CDR3: CASSPGSSNTEAFF. In DNA, the CDR3 is TGTGCCAGCTCACCAGGCTCGTCGAACACTGAAGCTTTCTTT.

The chain couples TRBV6-5 to TRBJ2-1; D remains unclear. The CDR3 is made up of 14 amino acids. The germline V and J ends were trimmed by 3 bases and 6 bases, with 12 bases remaining between them. Germline CDR1 and CDR2: MNHEY and SVGAGI. The CDR3 coding sequence is TGTGCCAGCAGTTATTACGGGTCTCCCAATGAGCAGTTCTTC. It codes for CASSYYGSPNEQFF.

The gene calls are TRBV30 and TRBJ2-1; no clear D. V lost 2 bases, J lost 9 bases, and 11 bases lay in between. This CDR3 comprises 12 residues. Germline V gene lookup returns CDR1 GTSNPN and CDR2 SVGIG (reference sequence). CDR3 nucleotides: TGTGCCTGGAGTCCTACCCCCCGTGAGCAGTTCTTC. Its translation is CAWSPTPREQFF. The whole variable domain, remainder taken from reference TRBV30 and TRBJ2-1, is SQTIHQWPATLVQPVGSPLSLECTVEGTSNPNLYWYRQAAGRGLQLLFYSVGIGQISSEVPQNLSASRPQDRQFILSSKKLLLSDSGFYLCAWSPTPREQFFGPGTRLTVL.

The chain combines TRBV19 with TRBJ1-1, with 11 bases identical to TRBD1. This CDR3 has 14 residues. Germline V gene sequence: CDR1 LNHDA, CDR2 SQIVND (reference sequence). Trimming at V came to 5 bases and at J to 6 bases, leaving 5 bases not matched to a gene. Written as DNA, the CDR3 is TGTGCCAGTAGTCTGGGACAGGGGGGTCCTGAAGCTTTCTTT. This encodes CASSLGQGGPEAFF.

This clone was seen only a few times. This chain connects TRBV29-1 to TRBJ1-1; 11 positions agree with TRBD1. V shed 4 bases and J 0 bases; nucleotides not matched to a gene: 4. The CDR3 is made up of 15 amino acids. Germline CDR1 is SQVTM and CDR2 is ANQGSEA. CDR3 residues: CSVGTGGLVNTEAFF. CDR3 sequence (DNA): TGCAGCGTTGGGACAGGGGGCCTAGTGAACACTGAAGCTTTCTTT.

This chain uses TRBV7-2 with TRBJ2-1; 10 positions agree with TRBD2. V was clipped by 0 bases and J by 3 bases; unmatched bases: 5. The germline CDR1 and CDR2 sequences are SGHTA and FQGNSA. CDR3 length: 17 residues. The DNA for the CDR3 is TGTGCCAGCAGCTTAGCCCGAAGGACTAGCGGCTACAATGAGCAGTTCTTC. Protein: CASSLARRTSGYNEQFF.

The chain couples TRBV5-1 to TRBJ2-7, with 9 positions matching TRBD1. Germline V gene sequence: CDR1 SGHRS, CDR2 YFSETQ. There are 15 residues in the CDR3. V was clipped by 0 bases and J by 4 bases; unmatched bases: 5. This chain's CDR3 is CASSLGQGVVYEQYF. DNA for the CDR3: TGCGCCAGCAGCTTGGGACAGGGGGTAGTATACGAGCAGTACTTC.

This chain links TRBV6-5 with TRBJ1-2; TRBD1 might be the D (5 bases). CDR3 size: 14 residues. CDR1 MNHEY and CDR2 SVGAGI come from the germline V gene. The V gene lost 0 bases and the J gene lost 2 bases, with 7 bases spanning the gap. The CDR3 protein is CASSYSGGNYGYTF. The CDR3 DNA follows: TGTGCCAGCAGTTACTCTGGGGGGAACTATGGCTACACCTTC.

The chain links TRBV27 to TRBJ2-1; D unresolved. V was clipped by 3 bases and J by 4 bases, with 13 bases between them. The CDR3 length is 15 residues. CDR1 and CDR2 from the germline V gene are MNHEY and SMNVEV (reference sequence). The CDR3 loop reads CASSFKPHPYNEQFF. The CDR3 DNA reads as TGTGCCAGCAGTTTTAAGCCCCATCCGTACAATGAGCAGTTCTTC.